A selection of T cell receptor beta chains follows, all from one sample in a study of cytomegalovirus exposure and HLA in healthy donors. The method was immunoSEQ multiplex PCR; TCRdb's version includes in-frame clones alone and lacks a portion of them. The repertoire holds approximately 110,000 clones, with around two thirds as singletons. The sequenced sample was PBMCs. These receptors all come from a man between 50 and 59 years old in good health and CMV-seropositive. Both conserved end residues are part of each CDR3. A D gene is named only where the DNA matches it firmly. A row's size may be missing; if present it is once, few, many or a size class.

d_gene: TRBD2; j_gene: TRBJ2-5; v_gene: TRBV5-1; abundance: once; CDR3nt: TGCGCCAGCAGCTTAAATAGCGGGCAAGAGACCCAGTACTTC; CDR3aa: CASSLNSGQETQYF
d_gene: .; j_gene: TRBJ2-5; v_gene: TRBV7-2; abundance: few; CDR3nt: TGTGCCAGCAGCTTGCAAGGGACTCCTCAAGAGACCCAGTACTTC; CDR3aa: CASSLQGTPQETQYF
d_gene: TRBD1; j_gene: TRBJ1-5; v_gene: TRBV28; abundance: .; CDR3nt: TGTGCCAGCAATGGACGGGACAGAGATCAGCCCCAGCATTTT; CDR3aa: CASNGRDRDQPQHF
d_gene: TRBD2; j_gene: TRBJ2-3; v_gene: TRBV6-1; abundance: .; CDR3nt: TGTGCCAGCAGTGGTCCTAGCGGGGGGGACACAGATACGCAGTATTTT; CDR3aa: CASSGPSGGDTDTQYF
d_gene: .; j_gene: TRBJ1-2; v_gene: TRBV14; abundance: few; CDR3nt: TGTGCCAGCAGCCAAGGAACCGGGAGACTCTATGGCTACACCTTC; CDR3aa: CASSQGTGRLYGYTF
d_gene: TRBD2; j_gene: TRBJ2-3; v_gene: TRBV6-4; abundance: .; CDR3nt: TGTGCCAGCAGCCGGACTAGCGGTTCCACAGATACGCAGTATTTT; CDR3aa: CASSRTSGSTDTQYF
d_gene: .; j_gene: TRBJ2-2; v_gene: TRBV5-6; abundance: .; CDR3nt: TGTGCCAGCAGCTTGTGGCGGCACACCGGGGAGCTGTTTTTT; CDR3aa: CASSLWRHTGELFF
d_gene: .; j_gene: TRBJ2-7; v_gene: TRBV14; abundance: .; CDR3nt: TGTGCCAGCAGCCAAGATATCGAGCAGTACTTC; CDR3aa: CASSQDIEQYF
d_gene: .; j_gene: TRBJ1-2; v_gene: TRBV6-1; abundance: few; CDR3nt: TGTGCCAGCAGTCCTCGGGGGATCTCAGATGGCTACACCTTC; CDR3aa: CASSPRGISDGYTF
d_gene: .; j_gene: TRBJ1-5; v_gene: TRBV4-1; abundance: .; CDR3nt: TGCGCCAGCAGCCAAGATCGGACAGGCAATCAGCCCCAGCATTTT; CDR3aa: CASSQDRTGNQPQHF
d_gene: .; j_gene: TRBJ2-2; v_gene: TRBV4-1; abundance: .; CDR3nt: TGCGCCAGCAGCCAAGCCCAGGGAACCGGGGAGCTGTTTTTT; CDR3aa: CASSQAQGTGELFF
d_gene: TRBD1; j_gene: TRBJ2-1; v_gene: TRBV11-2; abundance: once; CDR3nt: TGTGCCAGCAGCTTAGAGGGGACAGGAGTCTATGAGCAGTTCTTC; CDR3aa: CASSLEGTGVYEQFF
d_gene: .; j_gene: TRBJ2-5; v_gene: TRBV7-9; abundance: .; CDR3nt: TGTGCCAGCAGCTTACCCCTGTACCAAGAGACCCAGTACTTC; CDR3aa: CASSLPLYQETQYF
d_gene: TRBD1; j_gene: TRBJ2-4; v_gene: TRBV9; abundance: .; CDR3nt: TGTGCCAGCAGCGACGGACAGGGGGCGATGAACATTCAGTACTTC; CDR3aa: CASSDGQGAMNIQYF
d_gene: TRBD1; j_gene: TRBJ1-2; v_gene: TRBV29-1; abundance: .; CDR3nt: TGCAGCGTAACCGGGACAGAAAACTATGGCTACACCTTC; CDR3aa: CSVTGTENYGYTF
d_gene: .; j_gene: TRBJ2-7; v_gene: TRBV19; abundance: .; CDR3nt: TGTGCCAGTATCGTCCAGGGTGCCGAGCAGTACTTC; CDR3aa: CASIVQGAEQYF
d_gene: .; j_gene: TRBJ2-6; v_gene: TRBV7-3; abundance: .; CDR3nt: TGTGCCAGCAGCCTTAACAGGGCTGGGGCCAACGTCCTGACTTTC; CDR3aa: CASSLNRAGANVLTF
d_gene: .; j_gene: TRBJ1-1; v_gene: TRBV6-5; abundance: few; CDR3nt: TGTGCCAGCAGTCCTACTTCATATGAAGCTTTCTTT; CDR3aa: CASSPTSYEAFF
d_gene: .; j_gene: TRBJ1-2; v_gene: TRBV16; abundance: .; CDR3nt: TGTGCCAGCAGCCAGGGCCCTACCTATGGCTACACCTTC; CDR3aa: CASSQGPTYGYTF
d_gene: .; j_gene: TRBJ2-3; v_gene: TRBV5-1; abundance: .; CDR3nt: TGCGCCAGCAGCCTCGGTCAGGCAGATACGCAGTATTTT; CDR3aa: CASSLGQADTQYF
d_gene: .; j_gene: TRBJ2-5; v_gene: TRBV4-2; abundance: few; CDR3nt: TGTGCCAGCAGCCAAGGCCTAGTAAGTGGAGAGACCCAGTACTTC; CDR3aa: CASSQGLVSGETQYF
d_gene: .; j_gene: TRBJ2-7; v_gene: TRBV6-1; abundance: .; CDR3nt: TGTGCCAGCAGTGTGTATTACGACAGGTTAGTCTTATACGAGCAGTACTTC; CDR3aa: CASSVYYDRLVLYEQYF
d_gene: TRBD2; j_gene: TRBJ2-7; v_gene: TRBV6-1; abundance: .; CDR3nt: TGTGCCAGCAGCCACTCGGGGGGGGCCTCCTACGAGCAGTACTTC; CDR3aa: CASSHSGGASYEQYF
d_gene: .; j_gene: TRBJ1-2; v_gene: TRBV19; abundance: .; CDR3nt: TGTGCCAGTAGTCGGCAGGTCTATGGCTACACCTTC; CDR3aa: CASSRQVYGYTF
d_gene: TRBD1; j_gene: TRBJ2-5; v_gene: TRBV7-8; abundance: once; CDR3nt: TGTGCCAGCAGCTCCTCGACAGGGAATCCGTACTTC; CDR3aa: CASSSSTGNPYF
d_gene: TRBD2; j_gene: TRBJ2-7; v_gene: TRBV5-6; abundance: .; CDR3nt: TGTGCCACCGTGAAGCGGGGACTCTACGAGCAGTACTTC; CDR3aa: CATVKRGLYEQYF
d_gene: .; j_gene: TRBJ2-3; v_gene: TRBV23-1; abundance: .; CDR3nt: TGCGCCAGCAGTCAATCTCGAGGGACTGCGTTAAGGGCAGATACGCAGTATTTT; CDR3aa: CASSQSRGTALRADTQYF
d_gene: .; j_gene: TRBJ1-1; v_gene: TRBV5-1; abundance: .; CDR3nt: TGCGCCAGCAGCTTGCCAATAGAGGGCACTGAAGCTTTCTTT; CDR3aa: CASSLPIEGTEAFF
d_gene: TRBD1; j_gene: TRBJ1-2; v_gene: TRBV6-1; abundance: .; CDR3nt: TGTGCCAGCAGTGCCAGTGGACAGGGGACGCATGGCTACACCTTC; CDR3aa: CASSASGQGTHGYTF
d_gene: .; j_gene: TRBJ1-6; v_gene: TRBV7-2; abundance: once; CDR3nt: TGTGCCAGCAGCTTAGGAGGAGGGCTTGATTCACCCCTCCACTTT; CDR3aa: CASSLGGGLDSPLHF
d_gene: TRBD2; j_gene: TRBJ2-5; v_gene: TRBV9; abundance: few; CDR3nt: TGTGCCAGCAGCCCAGGGACTAGCAAACAAGAGACCCAGTACTTC; CDR3aa: CASSPGTSKQETQYF
d_gene: .; j_gene: TRBJ1-1; v_gene: TRBV9; abundance: once; CDR3nt: TGTGCCAGCAGCGTAGCAGGGTTGAACACTGAAGCTTTCTTT; CDR3aa: CASSVAGLNTEAFF
d_gene: .; j_gene: TRBJ2-7; v_gene: TRBV7-2; abundance: .; CDR3nt: TGTGCCAGCAGCCTGGGACTCCAGAGCTCCTACGAGCAGTACTTC; CDR3aa: CASSLGLQSSYEQYF
d_gene: .; j_gene: TRBJ1-2; v_gene: TRBV6-5; abundance: few; CDR3nt: TGTGCCAGTCTCCCTTGGCAGTCCTATGGCTACACCTTC; CDR3aa: CASLPWQSYGYTF
d_gene: TRBD2; j_gene: TRBJ2-7; v_gene: TRBV7-2; abundance: .; CDR3nt: TGTGCCAGCAGCCGGACTAGCGGGGAGAACTACGAGCAGTACTTC; CDR3aa: CASSRTSGENYEQYF
d_gene: .; j_gene: TRBJ2-7; v_gene: TRBV28; abundance: .; CDR3nt: TGTGCCAGCAGCTCAGGGGAACCCTACGAGCAGTACTTC; CDR3aa: CASSSGEPYEQYF
d_gene: TRBD1; j_gene: TRBJ1-5; v_gene: TRBV5-5; abundance: .; CDR3nt: TGTGCCAGCAGCTTATCCGGGACAGGTGACCTCAGTTGGCCCCAGCATTTT; CDR3aa: CASSLSGTGDLSWPQHF
d_gene: .; j_gene: TRBJ2-3; v_gene: TRBV9; abundance: few; CDR3nt: TGTGCCAGCAGCCCGGGACTCTCCACAGATACGCAGTATTTT; CDR3aa: CASSPGLSTDTQYF
d_gene: TRBD1; j_gene: TRBJ2-2; v_gene: TRBV19; abundance: .; CDR3nt: TGTGCCAGTAGTACGAGAGACAGGGTAAATTTTTCTTCGGCCGGGGAGCTGTTTTTT; CDR3aa: CASSTRDRVNFSSAGELFF
d_gene: .; j_gene: TRBJ1-2; v_gene: TRBV11-1; abundance: .; CDR3nt: TGTGCCAGCAGCCTCACAGGAGCCTATGGCTACACCTTC; CDR3aa: CASSLTGAYGYTF
d_gene: .; j_gene: TRBJ2-7; v_gene: TRBV20-1; abundance: few; CDR3nt: TGCAGTGCTAGAATACAGCTCGAGCAGTACTTC; CDR3aa: CSARIQLEQYF
d_gene: TRBD1; j_gene: TRBJ1-1; v_gene: TRBV12-5; abundance: .; CDR3nt: TGTGCTAGTGGTTTGGACACAGGGGCCGAAGCTTTCTTT; CDR3aa: CASGLDTGAEAFF
d_gene: TRBD2; j_gene: TRBJ2-1; v_gene: TRBV15; abundance: .; CDR3nt: TGTGCCACCAGCAGAGATCCAGCGGGAGAAAGATTCTTC; CDR3aa: CATSRDPAGERFF
d_gene: TRBD2; j_gene: TRBJ2-1; v_gene: TRBV7-8; abundance: .; CDR3nt: TGTGCCAGCAGCTCACCCGCCCGCGGGAGGGGGGGGTACAATGAGCAGTTCTTC; CDR3aa: CASSSPARGRGGYNEQFF
d_gene: TRBD2; j_gene: TRBJ2-1; v_gene: TRBV19; abundance: .; CDR3nt: TGTGCCAGTAGTACGTCTAGCGGGAGGGCCGATGAGCAGTTCTTC; CDR3aa: CASSTSSGRADEQFF
d_gene: .; j_gene: TRBJ1-5; v_gene: TRBV10-2; abundance: .; CDR3nt: TGCGCCAGCAGACTCAATAGCAATCAGCCCCAGCATTTT; CDR3aa: CASRLNSNQPQHF
d_gene: TRBD1; j_gene: TRBJ1-1; v_gene: TRBV30; abundance: few; CDR3nt: TGTGCCTGGAGTCCAGGGGGAATGAACTTTGAAGCTTTCTTT; CDR3aa: CAWSPGGMNFEAFF
d_gene: TRBD1; j_gene: TRBJ1-1; v_gene: TRBV2; abundance: .; CDR3nt: TGTGCCAGCTGGGGGGACAGGGGGGACACTGAAGCTTTCTTT; CDR3aa: CASWGDRGDTEAFF
d_gene: .; j_gene: TRBJ2-5; v_gene: TRBV5-1; abundance: once; CDR3nt: TGCGCCAGCAGCTTGCAGTCCTTCCAAGAGACCCAGTACTTC; CDR3aa: CASSLQSFQETQYF
d_gene: .; j_gene: TRBJ2-1; v_gene: TRBV5-1; abundance: once; CDR3nt: TGCGCCAGCAGCTCCAACCTAGGGGGGGATGAGCAGTTCTTC; CDR3aa: CASSSNLGGDEQFF
d_gene: TRBD2; j_gene: TRBJ2-7; v_gene: TRBV6-5; abundance: .; CDR3nt: TGTGCCAGCAGTTACTCCTCGGGGGGTGACGAGCAGTACTTC; CDR3aa: CASSYSSGGDEQYF
d_gene: .; j_gene: TRBJ1-4; v_gene: TRBV6-5; abundance: .; CDR3nt: TGTGCCAGCAGTTACAGCCAGGGCGATGAAAAACTGTTTTTT; CDR3aa: CASSYSQGDEKLFF
d_gene: .; j_gene: TRBJ2-4; v_gene: TRBV5-1; abundance: .; CDR3nt: TGCGCCAGCAGCTTTGGACAGCTGAGCGGAAACATTCAGTACTTC; CDR3aa: CASSFGQLSGNIQYF
d_gene: TRBD2; j_gene: TRBJ2-7; v_gene: TRBV6-6; abundance: once; CDR3nt: TGTGCCAGCAGTTACTCTCAGCGGGAGGTCTCCTACGAGCAGTACTTC; CDR3aa: CASSYSQREVSYEQYF
d_gene: .; j_gene: TRBJ2-5; v_gene: TRBV9; abundance: few; CDR3nt: TGTGCCAGCAGCGTAAGGGACTACCAAGAGACCCAGTACTTC; CDR3aa: CASSVRDYQETQYF
d_gene: .; j_gene: TRBJ2-7; v_gene: TRBV6-1; abundance: .; CDR3nt: TGTGCCAGCAGTGAAAGGTGGGCCAGGGGTGATAAAAGTACCGAGCAGTACTTC; CDR3aa: CASSERWARGDKSTEQYF
d_gene: TRBD1; j_gene: TRBJ2-7; v_gene: TRBV7-8; abundance: .; CDR3nt: TGTGCCAGCAGCCTCGGGGACAGAATCTACGAGCAGTACTTC; CDR3aa: CASSLGDRIYEQYF